Sequencing of this T cell receptor (beta chain) was carried out in a study of shared clonotypes between healthy human individuals. Study details: Researchers assigned three CD4 naive, three CD4 memory, two CD8 naive and one CD8 memory plate to each donor.

The V gene lost 2 bases and the J gene lost 0 bases, with 11 bases spanning the gap. The CDR3 has 16 residues. CDR1 is SGHAT, CDR2 FQNNGV, per germline. Comment on this clone: What it recognizes is unknown. The same CDR3 is also encoded by other DNA sequences in this sample.

Findings and caveats of the study: In contrast to clonotypes shared by all four donors, non-shared clonotypes had lower generation probabilities. Among donors, the sharing of clonotypes was expected to be influenced by sequencing depth.

TCRdb's copy holds only in-frame clones and misses some; the assay was immunoSEQ multiplex PCR. The sample yields about a million clones, roughly 70% seen once. The study separated CD4+ cells into CD45RA+ naive and CD45RA-negative memory subsets. The source material was memory CD4+ T cells sorted from blood. Subset here: CD45RA-negative fraction. V and J are TRBV11-2 and TRBJ2-1, with D possibly matching TRBD2 (5 bases). This TCR was recovered from a man aged 18 to 29 in good health. The CDR3 DNA is TGTGCCAGCAGCTTAAGAGCGGACTCCTCCTACAATGAGCAGTTCTTC. It translates to CASSLRADSSYNEQFF. The complete variable domain, with remaining parts taken from reference TRBV11-2 and TRBJ2-1, reads EAGVAQSPRYKIIEKRQSVAFWCNPISGHATLYWYQQILGQGPKLLIQFQNNGVVDDSQLPKDRFSAERLKGVDSTLKIQPAKLEDSAVYLCASSLRADSSYNEQFFGPGTRLTVL.